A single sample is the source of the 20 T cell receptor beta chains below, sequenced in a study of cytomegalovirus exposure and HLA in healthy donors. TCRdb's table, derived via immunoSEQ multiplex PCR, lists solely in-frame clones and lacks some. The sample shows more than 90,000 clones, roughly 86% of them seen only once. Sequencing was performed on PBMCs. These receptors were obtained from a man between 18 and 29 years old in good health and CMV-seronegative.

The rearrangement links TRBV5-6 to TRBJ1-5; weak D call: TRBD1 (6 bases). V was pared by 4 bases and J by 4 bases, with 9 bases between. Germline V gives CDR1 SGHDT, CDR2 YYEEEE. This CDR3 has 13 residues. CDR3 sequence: CASSRGGNQPQHF. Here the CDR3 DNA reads TGTGCCAGCAGCAGGGGGGGAAATCAGCCCCAGCATTTT. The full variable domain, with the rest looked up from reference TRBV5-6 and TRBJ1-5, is DAGVTQSPTHLIKTRGQQVTLRCSPKSGHDTVSWYQQALGQGPQFIFQYYEEEERQRGNFPDRFSGHQFPNYSSELNVNALLLGDSALYLCASSRGGNQPQHFGDGTRLSIL.

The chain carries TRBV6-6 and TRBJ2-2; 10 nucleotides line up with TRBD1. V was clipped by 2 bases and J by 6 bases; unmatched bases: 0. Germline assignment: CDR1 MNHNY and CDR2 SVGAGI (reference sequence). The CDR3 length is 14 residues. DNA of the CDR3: TGTGCCAGCAGTTACGACAGGGGGCCCGGGGAGCTGTTTTTT. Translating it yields CASSYDRGPGELFF.

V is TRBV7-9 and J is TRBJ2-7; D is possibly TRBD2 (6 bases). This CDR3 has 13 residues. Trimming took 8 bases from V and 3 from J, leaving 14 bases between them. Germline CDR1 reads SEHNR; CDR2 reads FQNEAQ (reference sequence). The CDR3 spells CASGGTPGYEQYF. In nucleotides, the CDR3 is TGTGCCAGCGGGGGGACTCCCGGCTACGAGCAGTACTTC.

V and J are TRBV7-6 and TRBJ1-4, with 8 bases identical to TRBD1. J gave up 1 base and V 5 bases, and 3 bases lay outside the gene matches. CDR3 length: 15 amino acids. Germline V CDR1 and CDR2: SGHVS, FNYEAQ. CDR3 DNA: TGTGCCAGCAGCCTCACAGGGGGAACTAATGAAAAACTGTTTTTT. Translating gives CASSLTGGTNEKLFF.

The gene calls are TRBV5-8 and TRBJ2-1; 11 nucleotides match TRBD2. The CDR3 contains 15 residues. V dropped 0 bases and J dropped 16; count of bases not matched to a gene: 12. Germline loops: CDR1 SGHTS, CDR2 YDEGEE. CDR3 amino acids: CASSLVVAGGPGNFF. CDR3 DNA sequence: TGTGCCAGCAGCTTGGTAGTAGCGGGAGGGCCGGGGAATTTCTTC.

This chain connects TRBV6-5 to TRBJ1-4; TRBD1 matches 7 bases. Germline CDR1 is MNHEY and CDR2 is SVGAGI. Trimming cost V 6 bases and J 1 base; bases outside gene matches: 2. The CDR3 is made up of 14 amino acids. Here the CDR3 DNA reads TGTGCCAGCAGCCGGACAGGAACTAATGAAAAACTGTTTTTT. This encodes CASSRTGTNEKLFF.

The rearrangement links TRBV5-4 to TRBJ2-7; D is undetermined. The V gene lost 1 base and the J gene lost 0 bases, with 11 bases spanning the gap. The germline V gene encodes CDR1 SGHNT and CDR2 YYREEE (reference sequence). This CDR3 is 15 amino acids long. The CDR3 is CASSLSPESSYEQYF. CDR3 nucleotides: TGTGCCAGCAGCTTGAGTCCGGAGAGCTCCTACGAGCAGTACTTC.

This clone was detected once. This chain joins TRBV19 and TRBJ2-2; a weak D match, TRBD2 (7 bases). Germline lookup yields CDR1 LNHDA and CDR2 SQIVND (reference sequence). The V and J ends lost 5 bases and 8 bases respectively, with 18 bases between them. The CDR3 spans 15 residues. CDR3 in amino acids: CASSLGGGAAGELFF. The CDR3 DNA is TGTGCCAGTAGTCTAGGTGGGGGGGCAGCGGGGGAGCTGTTTTTT.

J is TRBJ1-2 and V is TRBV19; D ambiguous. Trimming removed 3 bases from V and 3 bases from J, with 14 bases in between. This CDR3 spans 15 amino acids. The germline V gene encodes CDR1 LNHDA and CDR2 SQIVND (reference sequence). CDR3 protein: CASSIPGGGDYGYTF. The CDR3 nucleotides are TGTGCCAGTAGTATCCCAGGAGGTGGGGACTATGGCTACACCTTC.

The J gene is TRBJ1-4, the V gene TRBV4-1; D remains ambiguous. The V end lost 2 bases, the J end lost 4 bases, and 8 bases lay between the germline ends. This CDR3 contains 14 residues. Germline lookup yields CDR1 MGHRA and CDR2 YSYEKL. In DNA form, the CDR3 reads TGCGCCAGCAGCCAAAGGAACAGTAATGAAAAACTGTTTTTT. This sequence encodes CASSQRNSNEKLFF.

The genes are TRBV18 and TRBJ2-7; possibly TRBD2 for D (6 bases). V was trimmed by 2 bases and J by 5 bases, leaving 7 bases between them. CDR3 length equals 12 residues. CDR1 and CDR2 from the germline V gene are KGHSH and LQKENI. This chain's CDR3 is CASSPGGNEQYF. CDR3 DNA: TGTGCCAGCTCACCAGGGGGGAACGAGCAGTACTTC.

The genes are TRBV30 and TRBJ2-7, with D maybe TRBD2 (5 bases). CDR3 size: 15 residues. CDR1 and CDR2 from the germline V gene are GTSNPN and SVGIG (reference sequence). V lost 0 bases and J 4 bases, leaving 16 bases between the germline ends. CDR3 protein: CAWSVPEGRGYEQYF. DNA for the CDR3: TGTGCCTGGAGTGTACCTGAAGGACGGGGATACGAGCAGTACTTC.

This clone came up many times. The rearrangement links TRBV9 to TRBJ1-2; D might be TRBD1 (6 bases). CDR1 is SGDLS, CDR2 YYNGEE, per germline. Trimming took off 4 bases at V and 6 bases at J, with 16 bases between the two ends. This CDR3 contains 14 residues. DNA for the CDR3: TGTGCCAGCAGCAGAGGGGGTCAGGGCCATGGCTACACCTTC. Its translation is CASSRGGQGHGYTF.

CDR3 sequence reads: CASSLRGTDTQYF. Here the CDR3 DNA reads TGTGCCTCCTCTCTTCGGGGCACAGATACGCAGTATTTT. The V gene is TRBV19, the J gene TRBJ2-3; no clear D. The germline V gene has CDR1 LNHDA and CDR2 SQIVND (reference sequence). V gave up 11 bases and J gave up 1 base, with 13 bases separating them. This CDR3 has 13 residues.

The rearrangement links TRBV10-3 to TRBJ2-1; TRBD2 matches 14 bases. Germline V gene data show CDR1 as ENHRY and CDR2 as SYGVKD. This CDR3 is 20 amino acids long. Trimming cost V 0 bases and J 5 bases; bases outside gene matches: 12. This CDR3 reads CAISESIKRTSGRTDNEQFF. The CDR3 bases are TGTGCCATCAGTGAGTCAATTAAGCGGACTAGCGGGAGGACGGACAATGAGCAGTTCTTC.

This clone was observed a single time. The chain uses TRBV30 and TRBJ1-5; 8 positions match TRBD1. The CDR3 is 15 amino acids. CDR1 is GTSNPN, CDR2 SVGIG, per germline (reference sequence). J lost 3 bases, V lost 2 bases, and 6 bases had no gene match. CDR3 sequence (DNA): TGTGCCTGGAGTCTACAGGGGGTAAACAATCAGCCCCAGCATTTT. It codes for CAWSLQGVNNQPQHF.

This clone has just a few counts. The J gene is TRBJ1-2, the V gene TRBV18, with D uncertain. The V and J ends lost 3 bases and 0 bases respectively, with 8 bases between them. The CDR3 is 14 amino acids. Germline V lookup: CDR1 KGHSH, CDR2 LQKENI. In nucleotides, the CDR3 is TGTGCCAGCTCACCCAGCGAAGCTAACTATGGCTACACCTTC. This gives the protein CASSPSEANYGYTF.

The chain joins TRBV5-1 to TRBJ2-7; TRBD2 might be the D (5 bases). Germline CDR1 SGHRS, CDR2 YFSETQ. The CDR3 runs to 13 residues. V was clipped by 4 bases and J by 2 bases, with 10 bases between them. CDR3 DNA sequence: TGCGCCAGCAGCCTTGGAGGAACCTACGAGCAGTACTTC. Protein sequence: CASSLGGTYEQYF.

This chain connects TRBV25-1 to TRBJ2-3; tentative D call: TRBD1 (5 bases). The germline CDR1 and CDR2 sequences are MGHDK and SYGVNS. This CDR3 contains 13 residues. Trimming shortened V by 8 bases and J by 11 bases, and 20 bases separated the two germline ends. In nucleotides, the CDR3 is TGTGCCAGCCAAGGACACCCAAATTGGGGGCAGTATTTT. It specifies CASQGHPNWGQYF.

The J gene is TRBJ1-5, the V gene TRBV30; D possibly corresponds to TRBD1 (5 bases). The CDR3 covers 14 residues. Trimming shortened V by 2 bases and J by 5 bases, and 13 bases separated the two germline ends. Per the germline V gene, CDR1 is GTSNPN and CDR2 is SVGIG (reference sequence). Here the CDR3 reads CAWSRQGGDQPQHF. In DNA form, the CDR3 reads TGTGCCTGGAGTCGGCAGGGCGGGGATCAGCCCCAGCATTTT.